The next 20 T cell receptor beta chains were all read from a single sample in a study of monozygotic twins with inflammatory bowel disease. One entry per CDR3 protein, without DNA, is what TCRdb gives after re-calling the 5' RACE reads. The table for this sample gives approximately 400,000 distinct CDR3 sequences. Material for sequencing was blood. All receptors come from a human donor with ulcerative colitis or Crohn's disease, or a healthy co-twin of an affected twin (not recorded which).

The chain has TRBV19 and TRBJ2-7; checking the TCRdb D call of TRBD1 is not possible without DNA. The CDR3 totals 17 residues. Germline V gives CDR1 LNHDA, CDR2 SQIVND (reference sequence). The CDR3 loop reads CASSSVHRTGRHYEQYF.

The chain carries TRBV6-5 and TRBJ1-4; checking the TCRdb D call of TRBD1 is not possible without DNA. CDR3 length equals 16 residues. Germline CDR1 MNHEY, CDR2 SVGAGI. CDR3 region: CASSLLGTGSNEKLFF.

The CDR3 sequence: CASSVGGSTYEQYF. This chain uses TRBV9 with TRBJ2-7; TCRdb's D call, TRBD1, is unchecked because there is no DNA. This CDR3 comprises 14 residues. Germline V gives CDR1 SGDLS, CDR2 YYNGEE.

The CDR3 loop is CASLDPGTVRHEQFF. The chain links TRBV10-2 to TRBJ2-1; TCRdb outputs TRBD2, but without DNA this stays unchecked. Germline CDR1 WSHSY, CDR2 SAAADI. The CDR3 is 15 residues long.

The chain links TRBV7-9 to TRBJ2-1; as DNA is missing, the TRBD2 call by TCRdb cannot be tested. Germline V gene lookup returns CDR1 SEHNR and CDR2 FQNEAQ (reference sequence). This CDR3 region has 17 residues. This chain's CDR3 is CASSFLPGLAGNNEQFF.

The chain combines TRBV11-2 with TRBJ2-7; TCRdb's D call of TRBD1 is untestable without DNA. Germline CDR1 SGHAT, CDR2 FQNNGV. This CDR3 is built from 17 residues. This CDR3 reads CASSLGAWGGPQEEQYF. Full variable domain (missing parts from reference TRBV11-2 and TRBJ2-7): EAGVAQSPRYKIIEKRQSVAFWCNPISGHATLYWYQQILGQGPKLLIQFQNNGVVDDSQLPKDRFSAERLKGVDSTLKIQPAKLEDSAVYLCASSLGAWGGPQEEQYFGPGTRLTVT.

The rearrangement links TRBV5-1 to TRBJ2-1; TCRdb designates TRBD1, a call that cannot be tested without DNA. Germline CDR1 SGHRS, CDR2 YFSETQ. The CDR3 contains 11 residues. CDR3 amino acids: CASSFRGAQFF.

The chain employs TRBV30 and TRBJ2-7. The CDR3 has 12 amino acids. Germline V lookup: CDR1 GTSNPN, CDR2 SVGIG (reference sequence). The CDR3 reads CAWSFNTYEQYF.

The chain uses TRBV5-5 and TRBJ2-7; TCRdb gives TRBD2 as the D gene, but with no DNA this cannot be confirmed. The CDR3 is 15 amino acids. Germline-derived CDR1 and CDR2 are SGHKS and YYEKEE (reference sequence). This CDR3 reads CASSLEYREGDEQYF.

The rearrangement joins TRBV30 to TRBJ2-1; TCRdb names TRBD2, which stays unverified in the absence of DNA. The CDR3 totals 13 residues. Germline V gene data show CDR1 as GTSNPN and CDR2 as SVGIG (reference sequence). CDR3 region: CAWSVRGNNEQFF.

The chain joins TRBV6-1 to TRBJ2-4; the D call from TCRdb, TRBD2, cannot be confirmed without DNA. CDR3 length equals 15 residues. Germline loops: CDR1 MNHNS, CDR2 SASEGT. The CDR3 loop is CASGPSDRAKNIQYF.

The rearrangement uses TRBV28 and TRBJ2-1. This CDR3 region has 16 residues. The germline CDR1 and CDR2 sequences are MDHEN and SYDVKM. CDR3 in amino acids: CASRRDLDTSYNEQFF.

The CDR3 sequence: CASSHDTYNEQFF. V is TRBV14 and J is TRBJ2-1. Germline V gene data show CDR1 as SGHDN and CDR2 as FVKESK. The CDR3 runs 13 residues.

The V gene is TRBV10-3, the J gene TRBJ2-1; without DNA, the TCRdb call of TRBD2 cannot be checked. CDR1 and CDR2 (germline): ENHRY, SYGVKD. This CDR3 comprises 14 residues. CDR3 protein: CAISSGNPYNEQFF.

CDR3 in amino acids: CAWSVGRGGYRYEQYF. The rearrangement uses TRBV30 and TRBJ2-7; the TCRdb D gene call, TRBD1, has no DNA to confirm it. Germline-derived CDR1 and CDR2 are GTSNPN and SVGIG (reference sequence). This CDR3 contains 16 residues.

V gene TRBV7-9 combines with J gene TRBJ1-4; absent DNA, TCRdb's TRBD1 call cannot be checked. The CDR3 loop spans 15 amino acids. CDR1 is SEHNR, CDR2 FQNEAQ, per germline (reference sequence). The CDR3 reads CASSPYSGGNEKLFF.

The chain recombines TRBV6-1 with TRBJ1-4; TCRdb returns TRBD1, unconfirmable since there is no DNA. The CDR3 runs 17 residues. Germline-derived CDR1 and CDR2 are MNHNS and SASEGT. The CDR3 sequence is CASSKYRGVATNEKLFF.

The chain recombines TRBV4-3 with TRBJ2-7; as DNA is missing, the TRBD1 call by TCRdb cannot be tested. The CDR3 consists of 16 residues. Germline CDR1 is LGHNA and CDR2 is YSLEER. CDR3 region: CASSQDRQGETYEQYF.

The chain combines TRBV24-1 with TRBJ2-7; TCRdb selects TRBD2, and the lack of DNA leaves this call unchecked. The germline CDR1 and CDR2 sequences are KGHDR and SFDVKD. The CDR3 totals 16 residues. The CDR3 here is CATSDSGREGIYEQYF.

This chain uses TRBV7-9 with TRBJ2-4; TCRdb's D gene call, TRBD2, goes unchecked for lack of DNA. CDR3 length: 14 residues. CDR1 and CDR2 (germline): SEHNR, FQNEAQ (reference sequence). CDR3 region: CASSLVLEENIQYF.